A selection of T cell receptor beta chains follows, all from one sample in a study of blood T cell repertoires in COVID-19. Sequencing used immunoSEQ multiplex PCR; TCRdb keeps in-frame clones, though not all of them. The sample shows around 260,000 clones, approximately 86% of them seen only once. Sample: peripheral blood. These receptors all stem from a woman aged 60 to 75 with COVID-19, enrolled during active disease. The CDR3 runs from the conserved cysteine through the conserved F or W. The D gene is left open where the match is weak. A clone size is listed for some rows: how often the clone was seen (once, few, many), or a class if it is expanded.

V	J	D	size	CDR3	DNA
TRBV28	TRBJ1-1	NA	NA	CASRDTNTEAFF	TGTGCCAGCCGGGACACGAACACTGAAGCTTTCTTT
TRBV7-7	TRBJ2-1	TRBD1	NA	CASSLGTGNEQFF	TGTGCCAGCAGCCTCGGGACAGGGAATGAGCAGTTCTTC
TRBV6-2/TRBV6-3	TRBJ1-1	NA	NA	CASSYDLGGTEAFF	TGTGCCAGCAGTTACGATTTGGGGGGAACTGAAGCTTTCTTT
TRBV9	TRBJ2-2	NA	NA	CASSVGGRNTGELFF	TGTGCCAGCAGCGTAGGAGGGAGGAACACCGGGGAGCTGTTTTTT
TRBV10-3	TRBJ2-2	NA	NA	CAISRLNGQNTGELFF	TGTGCCATCAGTCGACTAAACGGCCAAAACACCGGGGAGCTGTTTTTT
TRBV29-1	TRBJ2-5	NA	NA	CSAGVGLQETQYF	TGCAGCGCCGGCGTGGGACTCCAAGAGACCCAGTACTTC
TRBV15	TRBJ2-3	TRBD2	NA	CATSSGLASTDTQYF	TGTGCCACCAGCAGCGGACTAGCGAGCACAGATACGCAGTATTTT
TRBV7-2	TRBJ1-5	TRBD1	NA	CASSTRDSWVGAQHF	TGTGCCAGCAGTACCAGGGACAGCTGGGTCGGAGCCCAGCATTTT
TRBV5-5	TRBJ2-1	TRBD1	NA	CASSFLTGTNEQFF	TGTGCCAGCAGCTTTCTGACAGGGACCAATGAGCAGTTCTTC
TRBV15	TRBJ1-4	TRBD1	NA	CATSRATTGEREKLFF	TGTGCCACCAGCAGAGCCACGACAGGGGAGCGTGAAAAACTGTTTTTT
TRBV5-1	TRBJ2-1	NA	NA	CASSLVGGQLEEQFF	TGCGCCAGCAGCTTGGTAGGTGGGCAGCTGGAAGAGCAGTTCTTC
TRBV19	TRBJ2-2	NA	NA	CASSIMRGNTGELFF	TGTGCCAGTAGTATTATGCGGGGCAACACCGGGGAGCTGTTTTTT
TRBV9	TRBJ1-3	NA	NA	CASSVAGSSGNTIYF	TGTGCCAGCAGCGTCGCAGGAAGCTCTGGAAACACCATATATTTT
TRBV28	TRBJ2-3	NA	NA	CASSFPGTDTQYF	TGTGCCAGCAGTTTCCCAGGGACAGATACGCAGTATTTT
TRBV5-1	TRBJ1-4	TRBD1	NA	CASSAGQGEPWLFF	TGCGCCAGCAGCGCCGGACAGGGAGAGCCATGGCTGTTTTTT
TRBV30	TRBJ1-2	TRBD1	NA	CAWTPDRAWGYTF	TGTGCCTGGACCCCCGACAGGGCCTGGGGCTACACCTTC
TRBV5-1	TRBJ2-1	TRBD2	NA	CASRGAGVSDEQFF	TGCGCCAGCAGGGGAGCGGGAGTGTCCGATGAGCAGTTCTTC
TRBV20-1	TRBJ1-5	NA	NA	CSASHNQPQHF	TGCAGTGCTAGCCACAATCAGCCCCAGCATTTT
TRBV6-5	TRBJ1-1	NA	NA	CASSYGLGGSGTEAFF	TGTGCCAGCAGTTACGGGCTCGGGGGGTCGGGCACTGAAGCTTTCTTT
TRBV21-1	TRBJ2-3	NA	NA	CASSKVGGGHPSDTQYF	TGTGCCAGCAGCAAAGTGGGCGGGGGGCACCCCTCAGATACGCAGTATTTT
TRBV11-2	TRBJ2-5	NA	once	CASSFQPTGRETQYF	TGTGCCAGCAGTTTCCAACCTACAGGGCGGGAGACCCAGTACTTC
TRBV2	TRBJ1-5	TRBD1	few	CASSGDDRAQPQHF	TGTGCCAGCAGCGGAGACGACAGGGCGCAGCCCCAGCATTTT
TRBV11-3	TRBJ2-1	TRBD2	NA	CASSLGLAGPAGEQFF	TGTGCCAGCAGCTTGGGACTAGCGGGGCCGGCCGGTGAGCAGTTCTTC
TRBV27	TRBJ2-7	NA	NA	CASSLGRGTYEQYF	TGTGCCAGCAGTTTAGGGCGGGGAACCTACGAGCAGTACTTC
TRBV5-1	TRBJ1-2	NA	NA	CASSFTNYGYTF	TGCGCCAGCAGCTTCACTAACTATGGCTACACCTTC
TRBV7-2	TRBJ1-5	NA	few	CASSPDRGQPQHF	TGTGCCAGCAGCCCCGACCGGGGGCAGCCCCAGCATTTT